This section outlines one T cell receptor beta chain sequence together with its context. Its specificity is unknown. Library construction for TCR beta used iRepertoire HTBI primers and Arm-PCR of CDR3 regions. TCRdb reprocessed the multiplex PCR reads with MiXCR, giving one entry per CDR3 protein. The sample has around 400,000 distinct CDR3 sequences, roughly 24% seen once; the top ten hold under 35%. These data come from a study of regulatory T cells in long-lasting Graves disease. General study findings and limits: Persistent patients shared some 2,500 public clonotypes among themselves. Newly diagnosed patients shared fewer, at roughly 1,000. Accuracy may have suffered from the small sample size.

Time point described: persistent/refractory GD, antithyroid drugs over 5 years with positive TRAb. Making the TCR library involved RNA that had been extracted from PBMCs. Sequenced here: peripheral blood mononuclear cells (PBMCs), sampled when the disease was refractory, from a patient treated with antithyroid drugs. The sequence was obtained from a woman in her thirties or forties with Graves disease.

In DNA, the CDR3 is TGTGCCAGCAGCGGCAAGCGGGACAGGTGGTATGAGCAGTTCTTC. Amino acids: CASSGKRDRWYEQFF. The chain is built from TRBV7-2 and TRBJ2-1, with D perhaps matching TRBD1 (8 bases). V lost 5 bases and J 8 bases, leaving 19 bases between the germline ends. The CDR3 runs 15 residues. Germline lookup yields CDR1 SGHTA and CDR2 FQGNSA.